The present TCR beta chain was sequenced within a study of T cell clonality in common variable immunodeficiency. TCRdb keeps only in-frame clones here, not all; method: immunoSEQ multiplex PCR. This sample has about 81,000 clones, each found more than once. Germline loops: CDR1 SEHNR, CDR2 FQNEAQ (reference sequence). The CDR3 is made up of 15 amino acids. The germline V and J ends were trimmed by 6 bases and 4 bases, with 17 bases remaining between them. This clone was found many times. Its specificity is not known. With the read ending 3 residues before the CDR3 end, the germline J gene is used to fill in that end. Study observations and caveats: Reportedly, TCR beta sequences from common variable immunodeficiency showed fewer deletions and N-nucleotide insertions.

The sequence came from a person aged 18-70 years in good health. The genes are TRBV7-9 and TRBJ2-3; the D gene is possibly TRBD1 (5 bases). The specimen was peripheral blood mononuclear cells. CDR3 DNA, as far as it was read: TGTGCCAGCAGTGATTCAGGGTCTGGCCCAGATACG. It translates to CASSDSGSGPDT. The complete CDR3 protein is CASSDSGSGPDTQYF.